Each of the 23 T cell receptor beta chains below was sequenced from the same sample in a study of T cells in Graves' hyperthyroidism and ophthalmopathy. The investigators amplified TCR beta CDR3 regions from RNA transcripts. HTBI primers were the set used in a first-round RT-PCR of the TCR CDR3. MiXCR, applied by TCRdb to the multiplex PCR reads, yields one record per CDR3 protein. The sample lists around 600,000 distinct CDR3 sequences; approximately 15% were seen once. The sequencing input was blood. Receptors were obtained from a woman aged 25-40 years with Graves' hyperthyroidism.

This clonotype was seen ten or more times. The chain links TRBV11-2 to TRBJ1-2; 7 bases line up with TRBD1. The CDR3 is 13 residues long. CDR1 and CDR2 from the germline V gene are SGHAT and FQNNGV. The V gene end was trimmed by 5 bases and the J gene end by 5 bases; junction bases not matched to a gene: 5. The CDR3 DNA is TGTGCCAGCAGCCCGGACAGGCTTTATGGCTACACCTTC. Protein sequence: CASSPDRLYGYTF.

The chain joins TRBV7-9 to TRBJ2-2; D might be TRBD2 (6 bases). V dropped 3 bases and J dropped 7 bases, with 9 bases sitting between them. The germline V gene encodes CDR1 SEHNR and CDR2 FQNEAQ (reference sequence). The CDR3 consists of 13 residues. CDR3 DNA: TGTGCCAGCAGCTTCACGACTAGCGGGGAGCTGTTTTTT. Translated, it gives CASSFTTSGELFF.

The sample holds many counts of this clonotype. The chain carries TRBV7-8 and TRBJ1-1; 7 nucleotides align to TRBD1. Trimming took 0 bases from V and 2 from J; bases not matched to a gene: 6. Germline CDR1 and CDR2: SGHVS and FQNEAQ. The CDR3 runs 16 residues. CDR3 sequence reads: CASSLAPGQFNTEAFF. The DNA of the CDR3 is TGTGCCAGCAGCTTAGCCCCGGGACAGTTTAACACTGAAGCTTTCTTT.

V usage is TRBV18 and J usage is TRBJ1-2; the match to TRBD1 covers 9 bases. The CDR3 has 14 residues. V gave up 8 bases and J gave up 2 bases; unmatched junction bases: 6. Germline CDR1 KGHSH, CDR2 LQKENI. CDR3 coding DNA: TGTGCCAGCCCGCCCGGGACAGGGAACTATGGCTACACCTTC. Protein sequence: CASPPGTGNYGYTF.

This chain uses TRBV7-9 with TRBJ1-2; TRBD1 is a possible D gene (5 bases). The CDR3 sequence is 13 residues long. Trimming stripped 5 bases from V and 6 bases from J, with 13 bases between. The germline V gene encodes CDR1 SEHNR and CDR2 FQNEAQ (reference sequence). In nucleotides, the CDR3 is TGTGCCAGCAGCGAGAATCGGGGGGATGGCTACACCTTC. Its protein is CASSENRGDGYTF.

This clonotype was observed at least ten times. The V call is TRBV6-2 or TRBV6-3, the J call TRBJ2-2; no definite D call. Trimming removed 5 bases at V and 6 bases at J, with 7 bases between. From germline, CDR1 is MNHEY and CDR2 SVGEGT. The CDR3 consists of 12 residues. This chain's CDR3 is CASSPEAGELFF. Written as DNA, the CDR3 is TGTGCCAGCAGTCCAGAGGCCGGGGAGCTGTTTTTT.

Many counts were recorded for this clonotype. The DNA for the CDR3 is TGTGCCAGCAGTCCGGGACTGGCGTATGGCTACACCTTC. Its translation: CASSPGLAYGYTF. The J gene is TRBJ1-2, the V gene TRBV12-3 or TRBV12-4; D is possibly TRBD1 (5 bases). Deletions cut 5 bases from V and 5 bases from J, with 12 bases between. This CDR3 is built from 13 residues.

In this sample, this clonotype turned up many times. The chain links TRBV28 to TRBJ2-7, with D uncertain. V lost 3 bases and J lost 3, with 9 bases in between. The CDR3 consists of 13 residues. Germline-derived CDR1 and CDR2 are MDHEN and SYDVKM. CDR3 sequence (DNA): TGTGCCAGCAGTTTTATGGGGATCTACGAGCAGTACTTC. This sequence encodes CASSFMGIYEQYF.

In the case of this clonotype: A much larger clone differs by one base, so this may be a read error. J is TRBJ2-2 and V is TRBV5-1, with unresolved D. The CDR3 extends over 15 amino acids. Germline V lookup: CDR1 SGHRS, CDR2 YFSETQ. V lost 0 bases and J lost 1, with 7 bases in between. The DNA of the CDR3 is TGCGCCAGCAGCTTGGCTAACGAGAACACCGGGGAGCTGTTTTTT. It codes for CASSLANENTGELFF.

For this clonotype: An end of the junction differs from the germline gene, which may be a read error. V and J are TRBV9 and TRBJ2-3; TRBD2 matches 8 bases. There are 15 residues in the CDR3. The germline CDR1 and CDR2 sequences are SGDLS and YYNGEE. The CDR3, as DNA: TGTGCCAGCAGCGGGCCGGGACTAGAGGCAGATGCGCAGTATTTT. Translation gives CASSGPGLEADAQYF.

The table lists this clonotype with many counts. This chain joins TRBV7-2 and TRBJ2-3, with a tentative D call TRBD1 (6 bases). Germline CDR1 and CDR2: SGHTA and FQGNSA. The CDR3 extends over 15 amino acids. The V end was cut by 5 bases, the J end by 4 bases, with 16 bases between. CDR3 protein: CASSKGHQESDTQYF. The CDR3 DNA reads as TGTGCCAGCAGCAAGGGACACCAGGAATCAGATACGCAGTATTTT.

This clonotype appeared a few times. The gene calls are TRBV5-1 and TRBJ2-7; possibly TRBD2 for D (5 bases). Trimming cost V 2 bases and J 1 base, with 13 bases left between them. This CDR3 has 15 residues. Germline V CDR1 and CDR2: SGHRS, YFSETQ. The CDR3 nucleotides read TGCGCCAGCAGCTTCTTACTAGGCGGGTCCTACGAGCAGTACTTC. Its protein is CASSFLLGGSYEQYF.

This clonotype showed up many times. V and J are TRBV2 and TRBJ2-1; 8 bases line up with TRBD2. CDR1 is SNHLY, CDR2 FYNNEI, per germline. The CDR3 spans 14 residues. With V trimmed by 5 bases and J by 3 bases, 3 bases remained unmatched. CDR3 nucleotide sequence: TGTGCCAGCAGTACACTAGCGGTCTACAATGAGCAGTTCTTC. Residues: CASSTLAVYNEQFF.

In its sample, this clonotype was seen a few times. This chain links TRBV29-1 with TRBJ1-1, with D perhaps TRBD1 (5 bases). V was pared by 1 base and J by 4 bases, with 10 bases between. Germline assignment: CDR1 SQVTM and CDR2 ANQGSEA. CDR3 size: 13 residues. CDR3 in amino acids: CSVEVGRGTEAFF. In DNA form, the CDR3 reads TGCAGCGTTGAAGTCGGTAGGGGCACTGAAGCTTTCTTT.

This clonotype came up many times. This chain links TRBV7-2 with TRBJ2-3; 10 nucleotides agree with TRBD2. The CDR3 is 17 residues long. CDR1 SGHTA and CDR2 FQGNSA come from the germline V gene. The V and J ends lost 1 base and 1 base, in that order; junction bases with no gene match: 5. The CDR3, as DNA: TGTGCCAGCAGCTTAGATCGAGGGACTAGCGGCACAGATACGCAGTATTTT. It translates to CASSLDRGTSGTDTQYF.

In regard to this clonotype: Just one base apart from a much larger clone, this may be a read error. V is TRBV11-3 and J is TRBJ2-7; weak D call: TRBD2 (6 bases). Germline V gene data show CDR1 as SGHNT and CDR2 as YENEEA. The CDR3 covers 13 residues. The chain's CDR3 is CANPADYFYEQCF. The CDR3 region has the DNA TGTGCCAACCCCGCGGACTACTTCTACGAGCAGTGCTTC. The full variable domain, its missing parts supplied by reference TRBV11-3 and TRBJ2-7, is EAGVVQSPRYKIIEKKQPVAFWCNPISGHNTLYWYLQNLGQGPELLIRYENEEAVDDSQLPKDRFSAERLKGVDSTLKIQPAELGDSAVYLCANPADYFYEQCFGPGTRLTVT.

This clonotype appeared many times. This sequence joins TRBV10-3 and TRBJ1-1, with D perhaps matching TRBD1 (6 bases). Trimming removed 6 bases at V and 0 bases at J, with 11 bases between. The germline CDR1 and CDR2 sequences are ENHRY and SYGVKD. The CDR3 extends over 14 amino acids. This CDR3 is CAIRTTGMNTEAFF. Written as DNA, the CDR3 is TGTGCCATCAGGACAACAGGGATGAACACTGAAGCTTTCTTT.

This clonotype was recorded at least ten times. The gene calls are TRBV27 and TRBJ1-2; D perhaps matches TRBD1 (5 bases). CDR1 and CDR2 from the germline V gene are MNHEY and SMNVEV (reference sequence). The V end was cut by 8 bases, the J end by 6 bases, with 22 bases between. The CDR3 length is 15 residues. As DNA, the CDR3 is TGTGCCAGCTGGGGGATTCTGGGGGAAATCGATGGCTACACCTTC. This gives the protein CASWGILGEIDGYTF.

This clonotype was recorded many times. The J gene is TRBJ2-7, the V gene TRBV20-1; 15 bases match TRBD2. The V gene's germline CDR1 is DFQATT and CDR2 SNEGSKA (reference sequence). This CDR3 has 16 residues. The J segment lost 5 bases and the V segment lost 3 bases, leaving 8 bases of the junction unmatched. The CDR3 bases are TGCAGTGCTAGCCCCCGGACTAGCGGGAGGGCCCACGAGCAGTACTTC. This translates into CSASPRTSGRAHEQYF.

In this sample, this clonotype turned up many times. The rearrangement uses TRBV15 and TRBJ2-5; 9 positions match TRBD1. Per the germline V gene, CDR1 is LNHNV and CDR2 is YYDKDF (reference sequence). The J segment lost 7 bases and the V segment lost 0 bases, leaving 3 bases of the junction unmatched. The CDR3 extends over 14 amino acids. The CDR3 coding sequence is TGTGCCACCAGCAGAGATCCGGGACAGGGGACCCAGTACTTC. It specifies CATSRDPGQGTQYF.

The chain has TRBV6-1 and TRBJ1-4; TRBD1 agrees at 9 bases. Germline CDR1 is MNHNS and CDR2 is SASEGT. The junction had 4 bases not matched to a gene; V was cut back by 5 bases and J by 0 bases. This CDR3 region has 16 residues. The CDR3 DNA is TGTGCCAGCAGTTGGGGACAGGGAGCAACTAATGAAAAACTGTTTTTT. It is translated as CASSWGQGATNEKLFF.

This clonotype has only one observation. The germline gene is not matched at one end of the junction; a read error may be the cause. V is TRBV9 and J is TRBJ2-7; weak D call: TRBD2 (5 bases). CDR1 and CDR2 from the germline V gene are SGDLS and YYNGEE. This CDR3 is built from 15 residues. As DNA, the CDR3 is TGTGCCAACAGCCCTCGGACTGCCAGCTCCTACGAGCAGTACTTC. It codes for CANSPRTASSYEQYF.

This clonotype appeared many times. The V and J genes are TRBV7-3 and TRBJ2-3; D is unclear. Germline CDR1 SGHTA, CDR2 FQGTGA. The CDR3 loop spans 13 amino acids. Trimming shortened V by 8 bases and J by 1 base, and 10 bases separated the two germline ends. The CDR3 is CASGEHGTDTQYF. The CDR3 region has the DNA TGTGCCAGCGGAGAACACGGCACAGATACGCAGTATTTT.